Listed here are 28 T cell receptor beta chains from one sample, sequenced in a study of blood T cell repertoires in COVID-19. Libraries were prepared by immunoSEQ multiplex PCR; TCRdb keeps only in-frame clonotypes and omits some of them. The sample lists under 80,000 clones; roughly 80% were seen once. The sample comprised peripheral blood. These receptor sequences come from a woman of 80 years or more with active or convalescent COVID-19.

The chain couples TRBV5-6 to TRBJ2-5; D gene ambiguous. The CDR3 loop spans 17 amino acids. V gave up 1 base and J gave up 1 base, with 17 bases separating them. Germline CDR1 is SGHDT and CDR2 is YYEEEE. Here the CDR3 reads CASSLSIGDTFQETQYF. In DNA, the CDR3 is TGTGCCAGCAGCTTGTCAATTGGAGATACCTTCCAAGAGACCCAGTACTTC.

CDR3 bases: TGCGCCAGCAGCTTGGCCCCGGGGTCTGGAAACACCATATATTTT. Its translation: CASSLAPGSGNTIYF. V is TRBV5-1 and J is TRBJ1-3; D is unclear. The V end was cut by 0 bases, the J end by 1 base, with 8 bases between. The CDR3 runs to 15 residues. In germline, CDR1 is SGHRS, CDR2 YFSETQ.

The chain employs TRBV19 and TRBJ2-1; the match to TRBD2 covers 10 bases. V lost 5 bases and J lost 4; bases outside the gene matches: 5. CDR3 length equals 15 residues. Per the germline V gene, CDR1 is LNHDA and CDR2 is SQIVND (reference sequence). For the CDR3, the DNA is TGTGCCAGTAGTCCTTTACTAGCGGGGTACAATGAGCAGTTCTTC. Its protein product is CASSPLLAGYNEQFF.

V usage is TRBV7-8 and J usage is TRBJ2-5; D gene unclear. Germline V gene sequence: CDR1 SGHVS, CDR2 FQNEAQ. The CDR3 runs to 16 residues. Deletions cut 1 base from V and 1 base from J, with 13 bases between. CDR3 in amino acids: CASSLGSVSIQETQYF. The CDR3 DNA reads as TGTGCCAGCAGCTTAGGATCGGTTTCCATCCAAGAGACCCAGTACTTC.

V usage is TRBV11-3 and J usage is TRBJ2-1, with D possibly being TRBD2 (6 bases). This CDR3 is 13 amino acids long. Germline CDR1 reads SGHNT; CDR2 reads YENEEA. Trimming left V 4 bases short and J 7 bases short, with 11 bases between. CDR3 sequence: CASSSEAGNEQFF. The CDR3 nucleotides read TGTGCCAGCAGCTCGGAGGCGGGGAATGAGCAGTTCTTC. Based on the CDR3 plus reference TRBV11-3 and TRBJ2-1, the full variable domain is EAGVVQSPRYKIIEKKQPVAFWCNPISGHNTLYWYLQNLGQGPELLIRYENEEAVDDSQLPKDRFSAERLKGVDSTLKIQPAELGDSAVYLCASSSEAGNEQFFGPGTRLTVL.

V and J are TRBV6-6 and TRBJ2-7, with D possibly TRBD1 on 5 matching bases. CDR1 is MNHNY and CDR2 is SVGAGI in the germline V gene (reference sequence). There are 14 residues in the CDR3. V lost 4 bases to trimming and J lost 0 bases, with 10 bases between them. The CDR3 sequence: CASSSFGASYEQYF. DNA for the CDR3: TGTGCCAGCAGTTCCTTTGGGGCCTCCTACGAGCAGTACTTC.

The gene calls are TRBV5-1 and TRBJ2-7, with 9 bases aligning to TRBD1. This CDR3 has 15 amino acids. Trimming cost V 4 bases and J 1 base; bases outside gene matches: 6. Germline V gives CDR1 SGHRS, CDR2 YFSETQ. The chain's CDR3 is CASSRTGGWSYEQYF. Here the CDR3 DNA reads TGCGCCAGCAGCCGTACAGGGGGCTGGTCCTACGAGCAGTACTTC.

The rearrangement joins TRBV5-6 to TRBJ1-1; D gene ambiguous. Germline V gene sequence: CDR1 SGHDT, CDR2 YYEEEE. The CDR3 totals 13 residues. V was pared by 6 bases and J by 5 bases, with 14 bases between. CDR3 in amino acids: CASTGGFGTEAFF. CDR3 bases: TGTGCCAGCACTGGTGGATTCGGGACTGAAGCTTTCTTT.

The chain links TRBV29-1 to TRBJ2-2, with 9 bases lining up with TRBD1. This CDR3 contains 14 residues. Trimming removed 6 bases from V and 4 bases from J; junction bases left unmatched: 6. Germline V gene sequence: CDR1 SQVTM, CDR2 ANQGSEA. The CDR3: CSVLGTGFTGELFF. In nucleotides, the CDR3 is TGCAGCGTGCTCGGGACAGGGTTCACCGGGGAGCTGTTTTTT.

This chain links TRBV6-2 or TRBV6-3 with TRBJ2-2, with 8 nucleotides matching TRBD2. V shed 4 bases, J shed 4 bases, and the junction held 8 bases outside the gene matches. The germline V gene encodes CDR1 MNHEY and CDR2 SVGEGT. This CDR3 spans 16 amino acids. CDR3 in DNA: TGTGCCAGCAGTTCTGGGTGGCGGGGGGCCACCGGGGAGCTGTTTTTT. This translates into CASSSGWRGATGELFF.

A single count supports this clone. The chain recombines TRBV19 with TRBJ1-2, with a weak D call TRBD1 (6 bases). CDR3 length: 13 residues. CDR1 LNHDA and CDR2 SQIVND come from the germline V gene (reference sequence). With 3 bases removed from V and 6 bases from J, the gap between germline ends came to 11 bases. The CDR3 here is CASSIGGADGYTF. The CDR3 DNA reads TGTGCCAGTAGTATTGGGGGGGCCGATGGCTACACCTTC.

This clone was picked up a small number of times. The gene calls are TRBV6-5 and TRBJ2-1; 10 bases match TRBD2. The CDR3 is 15 amino acids. V was pared by 6 bases and J by 5 bases, with 7 bases of the junction left unmatched. Germline values: CDR1 MNHEY, CDR2 SVGAGI. CDR3 DNA: TGTGCCAGCAGCCGCATAGCGGGGGGAGACAATGAGCAGTTCTTC. It codes for CASSRIAGGDNEQFF.

The chain carries TRBV9 and TRBJ2-3; D perhaps matches TRBD2 (5 bases). Trimming removed 0 bases at V and 2 bases at J, with 10 bases between. The V gene's germline CDR1 is SGDLS and CDR2 YYNGEE. This CDR3 region has 15 residues. CDR3 coding DNA: TGTGCCAGCAGCGTAGGGCTAGCCCTCACAGATACGCAGTATTTT. It encodes CASSVGLALTDTQYF.

This chain uses TRBV19 with TRBJ2-1; no clear D. Trimming stripped 3 bases from V and 0 bases from J, with 12 bases between. Germline CDR1 and CDR2: LNHDA and SQIVND (reference sequence). The CDR3 sequence is 16 residues long. CDR3 loop: CASSILWSSSYNEQFF. The CDR3 DNA is TGTGCCAGTAGTATTTTATGGTCTAGCTCCTACAATGAGCAGTTCTTC.

CDR3 residues: CASSDGTYEQYF. The CDR3 DNA reads as TGTGCCAGCAGTGACGGGACCTACGAGCAGTACTTC. The rearrangement joins TRBV12-3 or TRBV12-4 to TRBJ2-7, with a weak D call TRBD2 (5 bases). CDR3 length: 12 amino acids. V dropped 5 bases and J dropped 2 bases, with 7 bases sitting between them.

V gene TRBV28 combines with J gene TRBJ1-2, with TRBD1 as a possible D gene (6 bases). The CDR3 runs to 14 residues. CDR1 is MDHEN, CDR2 SYDVKM, per germline. V lost 6 bases to trimming and J lost 5 bases, with 16 bases between them. Written as DNA, the CDR3 is TGTGCCAGCAGCCCCGGACAGCTCCTTTATGGCTACACCTTC. It translates to CASSPGQLLYGYTF.

In regard to this clone: The junction and the germline gene differ at one end; a read error may be behind it. The gene calls are TRBV7-6 and TRBJ2-1; TRBD2 matches 10 bases. The germline V gene encodes CDR1 SGHVS and CDR2 FNYEAQ. The CDR3 is 15 amino acids. The CDR3 bases are TGTGCCAGCAGCCCCGGGTATCAGAGCGGGGGGGATGGGGTCTTC. Its protein is CASSPGYQSGGDGVF.

This chain uses TRBV6-2 or TRBV6-3 with TRBJ2-1; 10 bases fit TRBD2. The length of the CDR3 is 18 residues. The V gene end was trimmed by 0 bases and the J gene end by 6 bases; junction bases not matched to a gene: 11. CDR1 and CDR2 from the germline V gene are MNHEY and SVGEGT. CDR3 loop: CASSYSLLTSGLGNEQFF. The CDR3 DNA follows: TGTGCCAGCAGTTACTCCCTCTTGACTAGCGGGTTGGGCAATGAGCAGTTCTTC.

The V call is TRBV30, the J call TRBJ2-1; D gene uncertain. The CDR3 loop spans 11 amino acids. CDR1 and CDR2 from the germline V gene are GTSNPN and SVGIG (reference sequence). V lost 2 bases to trimming and J lost 7 bases, with 6 bases between them. This CDR3 reads CAWSSQNEQFF. CDR3 sequence (DNA): TGTGCCTGGAGTTCCCAAAATGAGCAGTTCTTC.

This clone is medium-sized in the sample. This chain joins TRBV6-2 or TRBV6-3 and TRBJ2-1; D is possibly TRBD1 (6 bases). Germline CDR1 and CDR2: MNHEY and SVGEGT. The V gene lost 0 bases and the J gene lost 3 bases, with 15 bases spanning the gap. The CDR3 spans 17 residues. The CDR3 sequence is CASSYSPPTGIYNEQFF. CDR3 nucleotide sequence: TGTGCCAGCAGTTACTCACCCCCCACAGGGATCTACAATGAGCAGTTCTTC.

The gene calls are TRBV5-1 and TRBJ1-4, with 12 bases that match TRBD1. The CDR3 runs 15 residues. Germline V CDR1 and CDR2: SGHRS, YFSETQ. V shed 3 bases and J 6 bases; nucleotides not matched to a gene: 3. CDR3 bases: TGCGCCAGCAGCTCGGGGACAGGGGGCTATGAAAAACTGTTTTTT. It encodes CASSSGTGGYEKLFF.

This clone was seen just once. The chain uses TRBV18 and TRBJ1-1; the match to TRBD1 covers 7 bases. J gave up 4 bases and V 3 bases, and 8 bases lay outside the gene matches. CDR3 size: 15 residues. CDR1 KGHSH and CDR2 LQKENI come from the germline V gene. The CDR3: CASSPETGRITEAFF. CDR3 nucleotide sequence: TGTGCCAGCTCACCGGAGACAGGGCGGATCACTGAAGCTTTCTTT.

J is TRBJ1-2 and V is TRBV30; D ambiguous. CDR1 and CDR2 (germline): GTSNPN, SVGIG (reference sequence). Trimming stripped 0 bases from V and 4 bases from J, with 9 bases between. CDR3 length: 13 amino acids. CDR3 protein: CAWSVDTSYGYTF. The CDR3 DNA sequence: TGTGCCTGGAGTGTAGACACCTCCTATGGCTACACCTTC.

The chain employs TRBV4-2 and TRBJ2-5, with 7 bases identical to TRBD1. CDR3 size: 15 residues. Trimming cost V 0 bases and J 2 bases; bases outside gene matches: 3. Germline CDR1 and CDR2: LGHNA and YNFKEQ. The CDR3 DNA is TGTGCCAGCAGCCAAGACGGGACAGCACAAGAGACCCAGTACTTC. Residues: CASSQDGTAQETQYF.

This clone was counted between two and nine times. This chain links TRBV30 with TRBJ1-1; possibly TRBD1 for D (5 bases). CDR3 size: 14 residues. Germline V gives CDR1 GTSNPN, CDR2 SVGIG (reference sequence). Trimming took 0 bases from V and 1 from J, leaving 9 bases between them. This CDR3 is CAWSVVQGNTEAFF. The DNA of the CDR3 is TGTGCCTGGAGTGTGGTCCAGGGGAACACTGAAGCTTTCTTT.

This chain uses TRBV19 with TRBJ1-3; D may be TRBD1 (5 bases). Germline CDR1 LNHDA, CDR2 SQIVND (reference sequence). Trimming took 7 bases from V and 0 from J, leaving 13 bases between them. The CDR3 runs to 15 residues. CDR3 sequence reads: CASTAGRASGNTIYF. DNA for the CDR3: TGTGCCAGTACCGCGGGACGGGCCTCTGGAAACACCATATATTTT.

This clone was observed once. The rearrangement uses TRBV2 and TRBJ2-1; 9 nucleotides match TRBD2. Germline V gene data show CDR1 as SNHLY and CDR2 as FYNNEI. CDR3 length equals 18 residues. V dropped 5 bases and J dropped 2; count of bases not matched to a gene: 13. This CDR3 reads CASSRLLSGRGTYNEQFF. The CDR3 coding sequence is TGTGCCAGCAGTCGCCTCCTTAGCGGGAGAGGCACCTACAATGAGCAGTTCTTC.

The chain links TRBV5-1 to TRBJ2-2, with D possibly TRBD1 on 5 matching bases. The CDR3 has 15 residues. Germline CDR1 and CDR2: SGHRS and YFSETQ. Trimming took 1 base from V and 3 from J, leaving 10 bases between them. CDR3 sequence: CASSLSTRDTGELFF. The CDR3 region has the DNA TGCGCCAGCAGCTTGTCTACCAGGGACACCGGGGAGCTGTTTTTT.